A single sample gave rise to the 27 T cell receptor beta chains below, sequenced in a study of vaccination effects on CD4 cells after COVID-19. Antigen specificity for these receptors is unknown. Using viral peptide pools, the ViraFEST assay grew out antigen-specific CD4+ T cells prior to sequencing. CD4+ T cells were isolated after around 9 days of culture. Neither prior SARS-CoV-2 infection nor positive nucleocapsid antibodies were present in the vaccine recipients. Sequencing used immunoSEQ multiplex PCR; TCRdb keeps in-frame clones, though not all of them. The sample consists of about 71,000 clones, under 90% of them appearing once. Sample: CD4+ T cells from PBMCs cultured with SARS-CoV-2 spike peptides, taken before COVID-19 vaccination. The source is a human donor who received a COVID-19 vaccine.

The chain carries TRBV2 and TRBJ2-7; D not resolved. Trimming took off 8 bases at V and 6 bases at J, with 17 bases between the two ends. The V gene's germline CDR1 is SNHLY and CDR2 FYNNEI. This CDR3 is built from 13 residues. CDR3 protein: CASAVLERSEQYV. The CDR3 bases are TGTGCCAGCGCTGTTCTGGAACGGTCCGAGCAGTACGTC.

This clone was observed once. CDR3 protein: CATSEPTGRSTDTQYF. The CDR3 bases are TGTGCCACCAGTGAGCCGACAGGGCGAAGTACAGATACGCAGTATTTT. This chain links TRBV24-1 with TRBJ2-3; TRBD1 aligns across 7 bases. Per the germline V gene, CDR1 is KGHDR and CDR2 is SFDVKD. The CDR3 runs 16 residues. Germline trimming cut 4 bases from V and 3 bases from J; bases unmatched to any gene: 9.

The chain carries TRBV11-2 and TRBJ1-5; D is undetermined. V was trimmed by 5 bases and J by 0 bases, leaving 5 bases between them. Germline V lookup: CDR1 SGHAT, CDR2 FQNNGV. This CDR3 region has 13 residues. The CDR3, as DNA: TGTGCCAGCAGCCCCGATAGCAATCAGCCCCAGCATTTT. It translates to CASSPDSNQPQHF.

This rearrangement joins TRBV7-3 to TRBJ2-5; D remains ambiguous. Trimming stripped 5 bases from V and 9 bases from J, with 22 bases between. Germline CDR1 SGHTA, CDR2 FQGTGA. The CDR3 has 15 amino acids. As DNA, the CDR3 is TGTGCCAGCAGCCCCACGGCTCTTCCTGAGGTCTCCCAGTACTTC. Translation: CASSPTALPEVSQYF.

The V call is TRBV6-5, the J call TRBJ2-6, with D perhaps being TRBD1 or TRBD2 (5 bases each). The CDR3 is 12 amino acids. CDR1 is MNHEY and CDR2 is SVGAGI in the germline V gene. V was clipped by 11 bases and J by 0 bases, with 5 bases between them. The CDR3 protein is CAGGSGANVLTF. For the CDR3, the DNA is TGTGCCGGGGGCTCTGGGGCCAACGTCCTGACTTTC.

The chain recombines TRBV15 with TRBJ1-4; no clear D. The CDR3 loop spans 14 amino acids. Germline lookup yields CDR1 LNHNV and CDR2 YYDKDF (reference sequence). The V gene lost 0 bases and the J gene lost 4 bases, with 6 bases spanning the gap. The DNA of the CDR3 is TGTGCCACCAGCAGAGAGAAGAATAATGAAAAACTGTTTTTT. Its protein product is CATSREKNNEKLFF.

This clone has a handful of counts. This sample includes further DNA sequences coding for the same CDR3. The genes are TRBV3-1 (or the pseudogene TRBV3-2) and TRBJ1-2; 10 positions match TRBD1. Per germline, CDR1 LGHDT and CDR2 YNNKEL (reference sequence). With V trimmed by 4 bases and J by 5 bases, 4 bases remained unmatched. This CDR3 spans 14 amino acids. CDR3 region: CASSPTGGGYGYTF. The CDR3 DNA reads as TGTGCCAGCAGCCCGACAGGGGGCGGGTATGGCTACACCTTC.

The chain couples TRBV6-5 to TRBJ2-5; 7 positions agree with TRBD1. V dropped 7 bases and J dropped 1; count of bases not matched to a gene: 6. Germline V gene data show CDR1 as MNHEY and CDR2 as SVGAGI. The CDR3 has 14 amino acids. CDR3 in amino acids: CASKLDRVQETQYF. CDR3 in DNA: TGTGCCAGCAAACTAGACAGGGTCCAAGAGACCCAGTACTTC.

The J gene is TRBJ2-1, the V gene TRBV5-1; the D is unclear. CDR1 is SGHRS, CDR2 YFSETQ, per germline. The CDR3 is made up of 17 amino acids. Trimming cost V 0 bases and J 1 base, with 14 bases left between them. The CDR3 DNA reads TGCGCCAGCAGCTTGGGTCGCCAGACCCATTCCTACAATGAGCAGTTCTTC. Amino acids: CASSLGRQTHSYNEQFF.

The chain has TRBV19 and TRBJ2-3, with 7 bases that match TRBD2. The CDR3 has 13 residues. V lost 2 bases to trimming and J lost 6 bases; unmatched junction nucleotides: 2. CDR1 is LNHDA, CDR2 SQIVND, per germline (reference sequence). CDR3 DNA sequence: TGTGCCAGTAGTATACGGCGGGAGGATACGCAGTATTTT. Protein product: CASSIRREDTQYF.

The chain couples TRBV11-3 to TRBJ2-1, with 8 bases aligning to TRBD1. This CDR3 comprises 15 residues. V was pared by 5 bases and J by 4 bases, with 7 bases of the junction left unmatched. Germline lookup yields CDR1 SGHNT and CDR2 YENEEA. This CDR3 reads CASSPGQGSYNEQFF. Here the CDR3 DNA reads TGTGCCAGCAGCCCCGGACAGGGCTCGTACAATGAGCAGTTCTTC.

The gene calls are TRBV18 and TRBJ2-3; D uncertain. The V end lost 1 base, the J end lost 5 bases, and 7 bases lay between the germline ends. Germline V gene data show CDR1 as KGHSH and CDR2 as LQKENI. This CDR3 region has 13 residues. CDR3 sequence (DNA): TGTGCCAGCTCACCACGCTTGGGAGATACGCAGTATTTT. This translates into CASSPRLGDTQYF.

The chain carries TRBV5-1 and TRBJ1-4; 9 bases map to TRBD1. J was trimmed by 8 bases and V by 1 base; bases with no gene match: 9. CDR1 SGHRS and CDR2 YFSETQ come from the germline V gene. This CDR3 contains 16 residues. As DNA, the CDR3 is TGCGCCAGCAGCTTGCTGGGGGACAGGGTAGGAGAAAAACTGTTTTTT. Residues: CASSLLGDRVGEKLFF.

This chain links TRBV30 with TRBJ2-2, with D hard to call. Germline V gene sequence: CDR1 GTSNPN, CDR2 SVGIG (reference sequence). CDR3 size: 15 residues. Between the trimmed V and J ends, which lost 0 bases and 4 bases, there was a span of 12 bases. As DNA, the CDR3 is TGTGCCTGGAGTGTACTAAGTGGCGGCACCGGGGAGCTGTTTTTT. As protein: CAWSVLSGGTGELFF.

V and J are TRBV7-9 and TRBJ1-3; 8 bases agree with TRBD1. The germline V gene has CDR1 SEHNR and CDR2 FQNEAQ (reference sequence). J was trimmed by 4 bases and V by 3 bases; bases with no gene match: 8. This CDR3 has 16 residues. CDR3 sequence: CASSLATGEGGNTIYF. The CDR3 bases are TGTGCCAGCAGCTTGGCGACAGGGGAGGGAGGAAACACCATATATTTT.

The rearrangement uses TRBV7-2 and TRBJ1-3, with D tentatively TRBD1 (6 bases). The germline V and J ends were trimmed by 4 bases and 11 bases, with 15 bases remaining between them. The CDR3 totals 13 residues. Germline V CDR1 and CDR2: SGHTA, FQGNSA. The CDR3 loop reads CASSSGTPYPIYF. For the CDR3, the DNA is TGTGCCAGCAGCTCCGGGACACCGTATCCCATATATTTT.

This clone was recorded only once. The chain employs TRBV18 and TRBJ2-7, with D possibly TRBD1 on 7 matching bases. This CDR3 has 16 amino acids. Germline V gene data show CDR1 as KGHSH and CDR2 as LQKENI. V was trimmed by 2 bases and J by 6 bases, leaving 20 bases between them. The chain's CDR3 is CASSPGQGGFIREQYV. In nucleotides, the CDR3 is TGTGCCAGCTCACCAGGGCAGGGGGGCTTTATCCGCGAGCAGTACGTC.

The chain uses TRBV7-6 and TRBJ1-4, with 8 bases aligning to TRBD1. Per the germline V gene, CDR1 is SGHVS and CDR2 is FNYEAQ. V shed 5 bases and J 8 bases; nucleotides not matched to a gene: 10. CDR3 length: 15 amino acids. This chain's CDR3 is CASSEMQGALEKLFF. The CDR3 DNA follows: TGTGCCAGCAGCGAGATGCAGGGGGCGCTGGAAAAACTGTTTTTT.

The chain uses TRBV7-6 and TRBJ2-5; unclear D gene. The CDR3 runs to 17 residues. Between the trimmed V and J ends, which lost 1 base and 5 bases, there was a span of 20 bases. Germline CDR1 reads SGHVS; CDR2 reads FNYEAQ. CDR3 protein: CASSLVGAWGARETQYF. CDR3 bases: TGTGCCAGCAGCTTAGTCGGCGCGTGGGGTGCCCGGGAGACCCAGTACTTC.

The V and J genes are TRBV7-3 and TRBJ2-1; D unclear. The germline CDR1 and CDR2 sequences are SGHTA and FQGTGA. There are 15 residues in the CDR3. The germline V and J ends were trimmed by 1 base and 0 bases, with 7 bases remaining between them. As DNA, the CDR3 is TGTGCCAGCAGCTTAAGCGCGAGCTCCTACAATGAGCAGTTCTTC. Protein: CASSLSASSYNEQFF.

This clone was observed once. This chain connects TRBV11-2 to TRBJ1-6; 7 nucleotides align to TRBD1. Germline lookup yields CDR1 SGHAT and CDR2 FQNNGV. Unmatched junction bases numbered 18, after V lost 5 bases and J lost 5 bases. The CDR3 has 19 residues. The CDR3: CASSEIAGIWDRDNSPLHF. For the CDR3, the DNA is TGTGCCAGCAGCGAAATCGCCGGTATTTGGGACAGAGATAATTCACCCCTCCACTTT.

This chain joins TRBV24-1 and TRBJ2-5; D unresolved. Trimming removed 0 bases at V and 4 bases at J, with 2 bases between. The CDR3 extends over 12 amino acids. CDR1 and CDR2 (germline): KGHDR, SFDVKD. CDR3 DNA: TGTGCCACCAGTGATTTGACAGAGACCCAGTACTTC. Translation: CATSDLTETQYF.

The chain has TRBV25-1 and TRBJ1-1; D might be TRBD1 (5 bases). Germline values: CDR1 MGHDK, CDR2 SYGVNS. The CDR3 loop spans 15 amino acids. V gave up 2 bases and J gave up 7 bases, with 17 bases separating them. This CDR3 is CASSEGAGREGEAFF. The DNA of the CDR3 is TGTGCCAGCAGTGAAGGGGCAGGGAGGGAAGGTGAAGCTTTCTTT.

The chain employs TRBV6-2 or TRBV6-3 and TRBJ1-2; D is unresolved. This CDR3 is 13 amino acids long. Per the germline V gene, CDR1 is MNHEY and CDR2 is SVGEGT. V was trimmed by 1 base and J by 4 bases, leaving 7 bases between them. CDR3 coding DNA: TGTGCCAGCAGTTACTACGACGCCTATGGCTACACCTTC. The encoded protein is CASSYYDAYGYTF.

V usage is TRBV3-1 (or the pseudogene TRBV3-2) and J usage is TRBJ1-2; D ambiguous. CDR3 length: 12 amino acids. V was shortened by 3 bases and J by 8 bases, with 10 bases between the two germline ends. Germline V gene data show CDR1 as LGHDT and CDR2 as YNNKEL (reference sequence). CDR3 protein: CASSHLAEGYTF. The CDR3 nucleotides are TGTGCCAGCAGCCACCTCGCGGAGGGCTACACCTTC.

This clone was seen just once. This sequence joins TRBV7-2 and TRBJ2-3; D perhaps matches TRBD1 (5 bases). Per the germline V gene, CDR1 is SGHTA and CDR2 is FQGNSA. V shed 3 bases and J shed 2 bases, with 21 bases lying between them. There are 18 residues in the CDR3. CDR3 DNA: TGTGCCAGCAGCTTTAGGGGCCCGCCTTTATTCGTCACAGATACGCAGTATTTT. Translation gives CASSFRGPPLFVTDTQYF.

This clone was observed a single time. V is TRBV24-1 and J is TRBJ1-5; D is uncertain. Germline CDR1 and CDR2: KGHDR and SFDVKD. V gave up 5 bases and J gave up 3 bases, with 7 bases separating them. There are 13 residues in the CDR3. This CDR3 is CATSGRPNQPQHF. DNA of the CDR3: TGTGCCACCAGTGGGCGGCCCAATCAGCCCCAGCATTTT.